The 31 T cell receptor beta chains listed next were all sequenced from one sample in a study of cytomegalovirus exposure and HLA in healthy donors. In the PCR, 60 Vbeta and 13 Jbeta primers were used. The repertoire was sequenced with immunoSEQ multiplex PCR; TCRdb's copy has only in-frame clones and lacks some. The sample has roughly 71,000 clones; about 72% are singletons. Sequenced: PBMCs. The receptors were sampled from a girl aged 10 to 17 in good health and CMV-seropositive.

A few counts support this clone. The chain links TRBV4-1 to TRBJ1-1, with no clear D. This CDR3 has 15 amino acids. V was clipped by 4 bases and J by 4 bases, with 16 bases between them. Germline loops: CDR1 MGHRA, CDR2 YSYEKL. CDR3 nucleotides: TGCGCCAGCAGCCGTCACACCAATCGGGGCACTGAAGCTTTCTTT. Translating it yields CASSRHTNRGTEAFF.

This clone showed up just a few times. The V gene is TRBV18, the J gene TRBJ2-7, with 7 bases lining up with TRBD1. The CDR3 has 15 amino acids. CDR1 KGHSH and CDR2 LQKENI come from the germline V gene. J was trimmed by 4 bases and V by 4 bases; bases with no gene match: 10. The CDR3 protein is CASSLSGQQGYEQYF. CDR3 coding DNA: TGTGCCAGCTCACTCTCGGGACAGCAGGGGTACGAGCAGTACTTC.

This chain joins TRBV5-1 and TRBJ2-7; possible D gene TRBD1, 5 bases. Germline lookup yields CDR1 SGHRS and CDR2 YFSETQ. The V end lost 4 bases, the J end lost 2 bases, and 10 bases lay between the germline ends. CDR3 length: 13 amino acids. CDR3 nucleotides: TGCGCCAGCAGCAGGGGCCTAACCTACGAGCAGTACTTC. Translated: CASSRGLTYEQYF.

V is TRBV4-1 and J is TRBJ2-7; 8 bases are a match to TRBD1. With 2 bases clipped from V and 5 bases from J, the junction kept 2 bases outside the gene matches. The CDR3 sequence is 13 residues long. Germline lookup yields CDR1 MGHRA and CDR2 YSYEKL. The CDR3 DNA is TGCGCCAGCAGCCAATGGGGACAGGACGAGCAGTACTTC. It yields the protein CASSQWGQDEQYF.

The chain couples TRBV29-1 to TRBJ2-7; 8 positions match TRBD1. V was pared by 1 base and J by 9 bases, with 11 bases of the junction left unmatched. The CDR3 contains 14 residues. Per the germline V gene, CDR1 is SQVTM and CDR2 is ANQGSEA. CDR3 DNA: TGCAGCGTTGAAGGGGACAGGCCCCCAGGTGTGCAGTACTTC. This gives the protein CSVEGDRPPGVQYF.

The chain is built from TRBV6-5 and TRBJ1-2, with TRBD1 as a possible D gene (6 bases). The CDR3 runs 15 residues. Germline V gene data show CDR1 as MNHEY and CDR2 as SVGAGI. Trimming removed 8 bases from V and 0 bases from J, with 16 bases in between. The CDR3, as DNA: TGTGCCAGCTCGACGACGGGGGGGCCTAACTATGGCTACACCTTC. Protein sequence: CASSTTGGPNYGYTF.

The chain has TRBV30 and TRBJ2-1; 7 bases fit TRBD1. The CDR3 extends over 15 amino acids. CDR1 is GTSNPN, CDR2 SVGIG, per germline (reference sequence). J gave up 7 bases and V 1 base, and 10 bases lay outside the gene matches. The CDR3 coding sequence is TGTGCCTGGAGTGCCTCAGTGACAGGGCTAAATGAGCAGTTCTTC. It specifies CAWSASVTGLNEQFF.

J is TRBJ1-1 and V is TRBV28, with a weak D call TRBD1 (5 bases). Germline-derived CDR1 and CDR2 are MDHEN and SYDVKM. Trimming left V 6 bases short and J 3 bases short, with 14 bases between. The CDR3 has 14 amino acids. The CDR3 DNA is TGTGCCAGCAGAATAGACAGCGGGGACACTGAAGCTTTCTTT. It codes for CASRIDSGDTEAFF.

The chain carries TRBV7-9 and TRBJ1-2, with D possibly TRBD1 on 5 matching bases. Trimming removed 10 bases at V and 3 bases at J, with 15 bases between. The CDR3 is 13 residues long. The germline V gene has CDR1 SEHNR and CDR2 FQNEAQ (reference sequence). The CDR3 sequence: CATRTGGYYGYTF. Written as DNA, the CDR3 is TGTGCCACCCGAACCGGGGGTTACTATGGCTACACCTTC.

CDR3 coding DNA: TGTGCCAGCAGCTCGCGAGCGGGGGGGCGCTCCTACGAGCAGTACTTC. Protein: CASSSRAGGRSYEQYF. This chain joins TRBV7-2 and TRBJ2-7; 10 bases align to TRBD2. Per germline, CDR1 SGHTA and CDR2 FQGNSA. V lost 4 bases to trimming and J lost 0 bases; unmatched junction nucleotides: 6. CDR3 size: 16 residues.

This rearrangement joins TRBV27 to TRBJ2-7, with a tentative D call TRBD2 (6 bases). The V end lost 2 bases, the J end lost 2 bases, and 7 bases lay between the germline ends. Germline V lookup: CDR1 MNHEY, CDR2 SMNVEV (reference sequence). This CDR3 spans 13 amino acids. CDR3 protein: CASSLERAYEQYF. DNA for the CDR3: TGTGCCAGCAGTTTAGAGCGGGCCTACGAGCAGTACTTC.

V is TRBV6-5 and J is TRBJ1-6; D perhaps matches TRBD1 (6 bases). The V gene's germline CDR1 is MNHEY and CDR2 SVGAGI. The germline V and J ends were trimmed by 0 bases and 8 bases, with 11 bases remaining between them. CDR3 length equals 15 residues. The CDR3 bases are TGTGCCAGCAGTTACTCATGGGGGCTAGATTCACCCCTCCACTTT. Its protein is CASSYSWGLDSPLHF.

The chain combines TRBV28 with TRBJ2-7; TRBD2 matches 11 bases. The CDR3 is 14 residues long. The V segment lost 8 bases and the J segment 3 bases; nucleotides outside the gene matches: 6. Germline V lookup: CDR1 MDHEN, CDR2 SYDVKM. Written as DNA, the CDR3 is TGTGCCAGCGGGACTAGCGGAGGGGACTACGAGCAGTACTTC. Translation gives CASGTSGGDYEQYF. The entire variable domain, with the rest obtained from reference TRBV28 and TRBJ2-7, is as follows: DVKVTQSSRYLVKRTGEKVFLECVQDMDHENMFWYRQDPGLGLRLIYFSYDVKMKEKGDIPEGYSVSREKKERFSLILESASTNQTSMYLCASGTSGGDYEQYFGPGTRLTVT.

J is TRBJ1-6 and V is TRBV15; no reliable D call. V gave up 5 bases and J gave up 0 bases, with 17 bases separating them. CDR1 LNHNV and CDR2 YYDKDF come from the germline V gene (reference sequence). The CDR3 sequence is 18 residues long. The CDR3 region is CATSALSPHISYNSPLHF. The CDR3, as DNA: TGTGCCACCAGCGCCCTTTCCCCACACATCTCCTATAATTCACCCCTCCACTTT.

This clone occurred a few times. The chain couples TRBV6-5 to TRBJ1-5; 8 nucleotides align to TRBD1. This CDR3 is 15 amino acids long. Germline CDR1 MNHEY, CDR2 SVGAGI. V trimming: 6 bases; J trimming: 3 bases; junction bases outside the gene matches: 7. This CDR3 reads CASRPTQGANQPQHF. CDR3 bases: TGTGCCAGCAGGCCGACGCAGGGGGCCAATCAGCCCCAGCATTTT.

J is TRBJ2-3 and V is TRBV30, with a possible D match to TRBD2 (6 bases). CDR1 GTSNPN and CDR2 SVGIG come from the germline V gene (reference sequence). The CDR3 loop spans 14 amino acids. V was shortened by 2 bases and J by 3 bases, with 12 bases between the two germline ends. The CDR3 nucleotides read TGTGCCTGGAGTAACCCCCGGGGGACAGATACGCAGTATTTT. Protein product: CAWSNPRGTDTQYF. Using reference TRBV30 and TRBJ2-3 for the parts outside the CDR3, the full variable domain is SQTIHQWPATLVQPVGSPLSLECTVEGTSNPNLYWYRQAAGRGLQLLFYSVGIGQISSEVPQNLSASRPQDRQFILSSKKLLLSDSGFYLCAWSNPRGTDTQYFGPGTRLTVL.

There are a few counts of this clone. This chain joins TRBV6-5 and TRBJ2-5; 9 positions match TRBD2. After removal of 2 bases from V and 1 base from J, the junction contained 5 bases not matched to a gene. Germline CDR1 reads MNHEY; CDR2 reads SVGAGI. CDR3 size: 16 residues. DNA of the CDR3: TGTGCCAGCAGTTACGGAGCGGGGGGCCTCCAAGAGACCCAGTACTTC. Amino acid sequence: CASSYGAGGLQETQYF.

V usage is TRBV5-1 and J usage is TRBJ2-3; possibly TRBD2 for D (5 bases). Germline loops: CDR1 SGHRS, CDR2 YFSETQ. The CDR3 loop spans 14 amino acids. Deletions cut 4 bases from V and 5 bases from J, with 14 bases between. Here the CDR3 reads CASSNQRAGDTQYF. Written as DNA, the CDR3 is TGCGCCAGCAGCAACCAAAGGGCGGGAGATACGCAGTATTTT.

This sequence joins TRBV4-1 and TRBJ2-7; D is possibly TRBD1 (6 bases). With 0 bases removed from V and 10 bases from J, the gap between germline ends came to 13 bases. The germline V gene has CDR1 MGHRA and CDR2 YSYEKL. This CDR3 comprises 13 residues. CDR3 sequence: CASSQDQGRLQYF. The CDR3 nucleotides read TGCGCCAGCAGCCAAGATCAGGGGCGCCTTCAGTACTTC.

V usage is TRBV23-1 and J usage is TRBJ1-2; TRBD1 is a possible D gene (6 bases). TRBV23-1 is reported as an ORF; its role is uncertain. Trimming left V 6 bases short and J 4 bases short, with 15 bases between. This CDR3 contains 14 residues. CDR3 in amino acids: CASRGDTGGYGYTF. In nucleotides, the CDR3 is TGCGCCAGCAGGGGGGACACTGGGGGCTATGGCTACACCTTC.

In nucleotides, the CDR3 is TGTGCCAGCACCGACACCCGGGGTGGCTACACCTTC. Translation gives CASTDTRGGYTF. The chain employs TRBV13 and TRBJ1-2; D ambiguous. Germline values: CDR1 PRHDT, CDR2 FYEKMQ (reference sequence). The CDR3 extends over 12 amino acids. V was trimmed by 7 bases and J by 7 bases, leaving 13 bases between them.

The chain is built from TRBV4-3 and TRBJ2-5; D is perhaps TRBD1 (5 bases). The V end lost 1 base, the J end lost 1 base, and 13 bases lay between the germline ends. This CDR3 has 16 residues. CDR1 LGHNA and CDR2 YSLEER come from the germline V gene. The CDR3 DNA reads TGCGCCAGCAGCCAAGGTTGGATGGACATCCAAGAGACCCAGTACTTC. Residues: CASSQGWMDIQETQYF.

This chain links TRBV19 with TRBJ2-1, with 8 bases fitting TRBD1. Germline V gene lookup returns CDR1 LNHDA and CDR2 SQIVND (reference sequence). The CDR3 is made up of 14 amino acids. V shed 3 bases and J 3 bases; nucleotides not matched to a gene: 1. The CDR3: CASSIGQGYNEQFF. The CDR3 DNA follows: TGTGCCAGTAGTATCGGACAGGGCTACAATGAGCAGTTCTTC.

The chain carries TRBV28 and TRBJ2-1; 8 bases match TRBD2. The CDR3 spans 14 residues. Germline V gene lookup returns CDR1 MDHEN and CDR2 SYDVKM. The V and J ends lost 6 bases and 7 bases, in that order; junction bases with no gene match: 8. The CDR3 DNA reads as TGTGCCAGCAGGGGAGCGGGAGAGGAAAATGAGCAGTTCTTC. Translated: CASRGAGEENEQFF. The whole variable domain, filled in from reference TRBV28 and TRBJ2-1, reads DVKVTQSSRYLVKRTGEKVFLECVQDMDHENMFWYRQDPGLGLRLIYFSYDVKMKEKGDIPEGYSVSREKKERFSLILESASTNQTSMYLCASRGAGEENEQFFGPGTRLTVL.

J is TRBJ2-1 and V is TRBV7-2, with unresolved D. Germline CDR1 SGHTA, CDR2 FQGNSA. The CDR3 is made up of 14 amino acids. V dropped 4 bases and J dropped 5 bases, with 12 bases sitting between them. CDR3 residues: CASSSIILNNEQFF. Here the CDR3 DNA reads TGTGCCAGCAGCTCCATCATCCTAAACAATGAGCAGTTCTTC.

This chain uses TRBV5-4 with TRBJ2-3; TRBD2 matches at 7 bases. Germline trimming cut 2 bases from V and 5 bases from J; bases unmatched to any gene: 8. The CDR3 runs to 15 residues. Germline V lookup: CDR1 SGHNT, CDR2 YYREEE (reference sequence). The CDR3 bases are TGTGCCAGCAGCTTAGGGCTCGGGGGGAGAGATACGCAGTATTTT. The encoded protein is CASSLGLGGRDTQYF.

Here the CDR3 reads CATLGRETGRTEAFF. The CDR3, as DNA: TGTGCCACCTTAGGGAGGGAAACAGGGAGAACTGAAGCTTTCTTT. The chain is built from TRBV6-1 and TRBJ1-1; D is perhaps TRBD1 (6 bases). V was shortened by 10 bases and J by 5 bases, with 23 bases between the two germline ends. Germline loops: CDR1 MNHNS, CDR2 SASEGT. CDR3 size: 15 residues.

V usage is TRBV5-4 and J usage is TRBJ2-7, with TRBD2 matching over 13 bases. Germline assignment: CDR1 SGHNT and CDR2 YYREEE (reference sequence). Trimming at V came to 4 bases and at J to 5 bases, leaving 3 bases not matched to a gene. The CDR3 loop spans 14 amino acids. CDR3 bases: TGTGCCAGCAGCCGAGGACTAGCGGGGGACGAGCAGTACTTC. Translating it yields CASSRGLAGDEQYF.

The J gene is TRBJ1-2, the V gene TRBV2, with unresolved D. Looked up from germline, CDR1 is SNHLY and CDR2 is FYNNEI. The V end was cut by 8 bases, the J end by 5 bases, with 18 bases between. This CDR3 region has 14 residues. Here the CDR3 reads CASSGGSFAYGYTF. The CDR3 DNA sequence: TGTGCCAGCTCCGGCGGCAGTTTTGCTTATGGCTACACCTTC. Supplemented by reference TRBV2 and TRBJ1-2, the full variable domain reads EPEVTQTPSHQVTQMGQEVILRCVPISNHLYFYWYRQILGQKVEFLVSFYNNEISEKSEIFDDQFSVERPDGSNFTLKIRSTKLEDSAMYFCASSGGSFAYGYTFGSGTRLTVV.

The chain is built from TRBV7-2 and TRBJ2-5; D possibly corresponds to TRBD1 (6 bases). Germline CDR1 SGHTA, CDR2 FQGNSA. The CDR3 consists of 14 residues. The ends were cut back, 7 bases at V and 4 bases at J, with 16 bases in the middle. The chain's CDR3 is CASTTRGGLETQYF. CDR3 in DNA: TGTGCCAGCACCACCAGGGGCGGTCTAGAGACCCAGTACTTC.

The rearrangement uses TRBV11-2 and TRBJ1-2, with TRBD1 as a possible D gene (5 bases). The CDR3 spans 12 residues. V was pared by 3 bases and J by 9 bases, with 11 bases between. Germline assignment: CDR1 SGHAT and CDR2 FQNNGV. The CDR3 nucleotides read TGTGCCAGCAGCTTGGGGGGAAACCGCTACACCTTC. Residues: CASSLGGNRYTF.